These 16 T cell receptor beta chains were sequenced from one sample in a study of esophageal squamous cell carcinoma under preoperative chemotherapy. Time point reported: before preoperative PTX-NDP chemotherapy. In TCRdb, the PCR reads were re-called with MiXCR into one record per CDR3 protein. The table records 15,000 to 20,000 distinct CDR3 sequences, around half of them present only once. Sampling was conducted from a patient given preoperative chemotherapy. The receptors derive from a human donor with esophageal squamous cell carcinoma. The donor label of this sample is uncertain.

Concerning this clonotype itself: One end of the junction is discordant with germline, which a read error may explain. This sequence joins TRBV6-1 and TRBJ2-4; weak D call: TRBD2 (6 bases). The V gene's germline CDR1 is MNHNS and CDR2 SASEGT. This CDR3 is 14 amino acids long. The CDR3 sequence is CGGTGRGAKDTQYF. CDR3 sequence (DNA): TGCGGCGGCACGGGGCGGGGAGCAAAAGATACTCAGTATTTC.

The chain has TRBV11-1 and TRBJ2-3; D is possibly TRBD1 (8 bases). The J call is doubtful: the DNA matches TRBJ2-7 better. CDR1 and CDR2 (germline): SGHAT, FQDESV (reference sequence). The CDR3 is 16 residues long. In nucleotides, the CDR3 is TGTGCCAGCAGCTACAGGGGGGGGCGAGCCACAGATACGCAGTACTTC. This sequence encodes CASSYRGGRATDTQYF.

This clonotype was seen at least ten times. The CDR3 region is CASSLGTGGLAGNTIYF. DNA of the CDR3: TGTGCCAGCAGCTTAGGGACAGGGGGGTTAGCTGGAAACACCATATATTTT. The chain is built from TRBV7-2 and TRBJ1-3; TRBD1 matches 10 bases. Germline CDR1 SGHTA, CDR2 FQGNSA. V gave up 1 base and J gave up 2 bases; unmatched junction bases: 5. The length of the CDR3 is 17 residues.

The V gene is TRBV12-3 or TRBV12-4, the J gene TRBJ2-1; 9 bases line up with TRBD2. There are 15 residues in the CDR3. The junction had 11 bases not matched to a gene; V was cut back by 5 bases and J by 9 bases. The DNA for the CDR3 is TGTGCCAGCAGTCGAGGGGGCGGGGGGGCCATTGAGCAGTTCTTC. Translating it yields CASSRGGGGAIEQFF.

The genes are TRBV11-2 and TRBJ2-4, with D possibly being TRBD2 (6 bases). The CDR3 runs 17 residues. Deletions cut 5 bases from V and 6 bases from J, with 23 bases between. Germline-derived CDR1 and CDR2 are SGHAT and FQNNGV. In DNA, the CDR3 is TGTGCCAGCAGCAGCTTCACGGGAGCTGATCCTAGAAACATTCAGTACTTC. This sequence encodes CASSSFTGADPRNIQYF.

V is TRBV6-1 and J is TRBJ2-3, with 9 bases aligning to TRBD1. This CDR3 comprises 17 residues. Germline V lookup: CDR1 MNHNS, CDR2 SASEGT. The ends lost 2 bases at V and 4 bases at J; junction bases unmatched: 10. The CDR3 nucleotides read TGTGCCAGCAGTGAAAAGGGAGGGACAGGGTTTCCAGATACGCAGTATTTT. Encoded protein: CASSEKGGTGFPDTQYF.

This sequence joins TRBV12-3 or TRBV12-4 and TRBJ2-3; 7 nucleotides agree with TRBD1. The CDR3 is made up of 12 amino acids. J lost 11 bases, V lost 3 bases, and 5 bases had no gene match. The CDR3 DNA reads as TGTGCCAGCAGTTTCAAAGGGGGCGGGCAGTATTTT. Translating it yields CASSFKGGGQYF.

This clonotype qualifies as large. J is TRBJ2-7 and V is TRBV7-8; 7 bases map to TRBD2. Germline trimming cut 1 base from V and 2 bases from J; bases unmatched to any gene: 23. CDR3 length: 21 amino acids. Germline CDR1 SGHVS, CDR2 FQNEAQ. The CDR3 loop reads CASSLGPIGEGLVVLTYEQYF. The CDR3 DNA is TGTGCCAGCAGCTTAGGGCCCATCGGGGAGGGGTTAGTTGTGTTGACCTACGAGCAGTACTTC.

In its sample, this clonotype is medium-sized (0.01 to 0.1%). The chain employs TRBV12-3 or TRBV12-4 and TRBJ2-1; TRBD2 matches 7 bases. The CDR3 totals 12 residues. With 1 base clipped from V and 12 bases from J, the junction kept 3 bases outside the gene matches. The CDR3 bases are TGTGCCAGCAGTTTAGGGGTAGCGGGGCAGTTCTTC. Protein product: CASSLGVAGQFF.

The V and J genes are TRBV7-2 and TRBJ2-2; 12 nucleotides agree with TRBD2. V dropped 2 bases and J dropped 6; count of bases not matched to a gene: 1. The CDR3 extends over 15 amino acids. Germline lookup yields CDR1 SGHTA and CDR2 FQGNSA. The CDR3 DNA reads as TGTGCCAGCAGCTTACTAGCGGGAGGGTCCGGGGAGCTGTTTTTT. Residues: CASSLLAGGSGELFF. Variable domain in full (rest from reference TRBV7-2 and TRBJ2-2): GAGVSQSPSNKVTEKGKDVELRCDPISGHTALYWYRQSLGQGLEFLIYFQGNSAPDKSGLPSDRFSAERTGGSVSTLTIQRTQQEDSAVYLCASSLLAGGSGELFFGEGSRLTVL.

This chain connects TRBV24-1 to TRBJ2-2, with a tentative D call TRBD2 (6 bases). The germline V gene has CDR1 KGHDR and CDR2 SFDVKD. V shed 3 bases and J shed 6 bases, with 19 bases lying between them. The CDR3 has 17 residues. DNA of the CDR3: TGTGCCACCAGTGATACCGGGACTCCCAGAGTAGCCGGGGAGCTGTTTTTT. Protein product: CATSDTGTPRVAGELFF.

This clonotype came up many times. V usage is TRBV12-3 or TRBV12-4 and J usage is TRBJ2-1; 13 bases match TRBD2. The CDR3 covers 16 residues. V lost 7 bases to trimming and J lost 4 bases; unmatched junction nucleotides: 7. CDR3: CASTTSGLAGYNEQFF. The CDR3 region has the DNA TGTGCCAGCACCACCTCGGGACTAGCGGGATACAATGAGCAGTTCTTC.

This clonotype was picked up many times. The chain carries TRBV24-1 and TRBJ2-2, with D perhaps matching TRBD1 (6 bases). CDR1 and CDR2 (germline): KGHDR, SFDVKD. This CDR3 is built from 13 residues. V lost 7 bases to trimming and J lost 5 bases, with 10 bases between them. The CDR3 sequence: CATSRGITGELFF. CDR3 sequence (DNA): TGTGCCACCAGCAGGGGTATAACCGGGGAGCTGTTTTTT.

In nucleotides, the CDR3 is TGCGCCAGCAGCCTAAAGGTAGGGGACGGCATTCAGTACTTC. It codes for CASSLKVGDGIQYF. This rearrangement joins TRBV4-1 to TRBJ2-4, with D perhaps matching TRBD1 or TRBD2 (5 bases each). Germline lookup yields CDR1 MGHRA and CDR2 YSYEKL. The CDR3 is 14 residues long. Between the trimmed V and J ends, which lost 4 bases and 9 bases, there was a span of 16 bases.

This clonotype showed up just a few times. V usage is TRBV11-2 and J usage is TRBJ2-5; D may be TRBD1 (6 bases). The DNA end favors TRBJ2-7, so the J call may be wrong. Germline V CDR1 and CDR2: SGHAT, FQNNGV. The CDR3 totals 12 residues. CDR3 region: CASSFGGAEQYF. Written as DNA, the CDR3 is TGTGCCAGCAGCTTTGGGGGCGCCGAGCAGTACTTC.

V is TRBV11-3 and J is TRBJ2-1; TRBD2 agrees at 9 bases. The CDR3 is 16 residues long. J was trimmed by 7 bases and V by 3 bases; bases with no gene match: 10. CDR1 SGHNT and CDR2 YENEEA come from the germline V gene. The CDR3 is CASSFPGTSPENEQFF. DNA of the CDR3: TGTGCCAGCAGCTTTCCCGGGACTAGCCCCGAAAATGAGCAGTTCTTC.